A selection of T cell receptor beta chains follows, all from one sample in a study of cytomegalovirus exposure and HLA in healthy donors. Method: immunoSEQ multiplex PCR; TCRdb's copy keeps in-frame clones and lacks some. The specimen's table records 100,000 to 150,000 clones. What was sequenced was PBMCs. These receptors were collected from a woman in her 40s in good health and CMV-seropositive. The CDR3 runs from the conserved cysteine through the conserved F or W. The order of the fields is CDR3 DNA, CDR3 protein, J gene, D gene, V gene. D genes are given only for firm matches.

TGTGCCAGTAGTTTAGACAGGGTCACAGATACGCAGTATTTT CASSLDRVTDTQYF TRBJ2-3 TRBD1 TRBV19
TGTGCTAGCAGCGAAGGACAGGGGAGTGCAGATACGCAGTATTTT CASSEGQGSADTQYF TRBJ2-3 TRBD1 TRBV7-7
TGTGCCAGCAGTTTACGGGGGGGGGCAGGGGTTAGCTATGGCTACACCTTC CASSLRGGAGVSYGYTF TRBJ1-2 NA TRBV28
TGTGCCAGCAGCCCGAGCGGGCCCAACACCGGGGAGCTGTTTTTT CASSPSGPNTGELFF TRBJ2-2 NA TRBV5-4
TGTGCTAGCAGCCTTGGACAGGGGGACTATGGCTACACCTTC CASSLGQGDYGYTF TRBJ1-2 TRBD1 TRBV7-7
TGTGCCAGCAGCCCAAGCGTCCGGACTACCATACGGGCCCAGTACTTC CASSPSVRTTIRAQYF TRBJ2-5 NA TRBV7-3
TGTGCCAGCAGCGCCATACAGGGGGAGAAGGAAAATGAAAAACTGTTTTTT CASSAIQGEKENEKLFF TRBJ1-4 TRBD1 TRBV7-9
TGTGCCAGCAGTTTAGCGGGAGGCTCCTACAATGAGCAGTTCTTC CASSLAGGSYNEQFF TRBJ2-1 TRBD2 TRBV28
TGTGCCAGCAGCTTATCTTCCATTGGGACTAGCGGGCAAGAGACCCAGTACTTC CASSLSSIGTSGQETQYF TRBJ2-5 TRBD2 TRBV11-3
TGTGCCAGCAGTGAATGGGCAGCCAACTCTGGAAACACCATATATTTT CASSEWAANSGNTIYF TRBJ1-3 NA TRBV6-1
TGTGCCAGCAGCACAAGAAGGGGACAGGGGGCCGGAGAGACCCAGTACTTC CASSTRRGQGAGETQYF TRBJ2-5 TRBD1 TRBV7-6
TGTGCCAGCAGCATACCGGGACAGGGCCAGTTCTTC CASSIPGQGQFF TRBJ2-1 NA TRBV21-1
TGCGCCAGCAGCAGGAATATTGGCGGCTCCTACGAGCAGTACTTC CASSRNIGGSYEQYF TRBJ2-7 NA TRBV5-1
TGTGCCAGCAGTTTATACAGGGGCACCGGGGAGCTGTTTTTT CASSLYRGTGELFF TRBJ2-2 TRBD1 TRBV28
TGCGCCAGCAGCTTGGCCTCAAGGACAAGGGGCTCCTACGAGCAGTACTTC CASSLASRTRGSYEQYF TRBJ2-7 NA TRBV5-1
TGTGCCAGCAGCCCAACGACAGGGCCGATCACTGAAGCTTTCTTT CASSPTTGPITEAFF TRBJ1-1 TRBD1 TRBV7-3
TGTGCCAGTAGTAGTGGGCTGGACAACTCCTACGAGCAGTACTTC CASSSGLDNSYEQYF TRBJ2-7 NA TRBV19
TGTGCCAGCAGTGAAAGGACAGGGGGGAACTACGAGCAGTACTTC CASSERTGGNYEQYF TRBJ2-7 TRBD1 TRBV6-1
TGTGCCAGCAGCGTAGGGCCGGACAGGGACTACGAGCAGTACTTC CASSVGPDRDYEQYF TRBJ2-7 TRBD1 TRBV9
TGTGCCATCAGCCGACAGGGACCCCTCTACGAGCAGTACTTC CAISRQGPLYEQYF TRBJ2-7 TRBD1 TRBV10-3
TGTGCCAGCAGCTTAGTCGGTCGGGGGGACGGGGCTTTCTTT CASSLVGRGDGAFF TRBJ1-1 NA TRBV7-9
TGTGCCAGCAGCCAAGATCTTACCTGGGACACTCACAATGAGCAGTTCTTC CASSQDLTWDTHNEQFF TRBJ2-1 NA TRBV14
TGCGCCAGCAGCTGGAACGGTAGACAGGGGAGGTACGAGCAGTACTTC CASSWNGRQGRYEQYF TRBJ2-7 TRBD1 TRBV5-1
TGCAGCGTTTATGGCGGGGCCTTTCGCAATGAGCAGTTCTTC CSVYGGAFRNEQFF TRBJ2-1 NA TRBV29-1